This T cell receptor beta chain was documented in a study of breast tumors, draining lymph nodes, adjacent tissues. Study-wide findings and caveats: The lymph node origin of tumor T cells was framed as consistent with a hypothesis, not demonstrated. Findings are consistent with lymph node origin and intratumoral expansion of most tumor T cells. Luminal-like breast cancer showed significantly higher tumor–nontumor repertoire similarity than basal-like. Tumors had less TCR diversity than lymph nodes, more than nontumor tissue.

TCRdb reprocessed the multiplex PCR reads with MiXCR, giving one entry per CDR3 protein. The data hold approximately 88,000 distinct CDR3 sequences, with approximately 29% observed a single time. This clonotype appeared a few times. Antigen unknown. The V and J ends lost 0 bases and 0 bases respectively, with 7 bases between them. This CDR3 is 15 amino acids long. Germline V CDR1 and CDR2: SGHNT, YYREEE (reference sequence). Samples came from axillary lymph nodes draining the breast cancer. The clonotype comes from a female donor with breast cancer. Some clones in this sample may be carry-over from other donors' samples. This chain uses TRBV5-4 with TRBJ2-1; D perhaps matches TRBD2 (6 bases). Sequencing was done on a sample of axillary lymph node tissue. This chain's CDR3 is CASSLVGGSYNEQFF. CDR3 sequence (DNA): TGTGCCAGCAGCTTGGTGGGGGGCTCCTACAATGAGCAGTTCTTC.